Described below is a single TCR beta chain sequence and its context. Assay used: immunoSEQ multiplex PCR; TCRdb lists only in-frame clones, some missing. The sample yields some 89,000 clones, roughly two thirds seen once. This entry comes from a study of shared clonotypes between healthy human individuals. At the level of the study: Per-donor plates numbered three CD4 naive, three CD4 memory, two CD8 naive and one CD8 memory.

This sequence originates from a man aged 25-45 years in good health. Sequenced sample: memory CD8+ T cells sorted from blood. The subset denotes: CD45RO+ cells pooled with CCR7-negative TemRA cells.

The CDR3, as DNA: TGTGCCAGCAGCTTCATGGGGAACGTTGTGGAAGCTTTCTTT. Translating gives CASSFMGNVVEAFF. V and J are TRBV5-4 and TRBJ1-1; no reliable D call. V shed 2 bases and J shed 8 bases, with 16 bases lying between them. The germline CDR1 and CDR2 sequences are SGHNT and YYREEE (reference sequence). The CDR3 totals 14 residues.